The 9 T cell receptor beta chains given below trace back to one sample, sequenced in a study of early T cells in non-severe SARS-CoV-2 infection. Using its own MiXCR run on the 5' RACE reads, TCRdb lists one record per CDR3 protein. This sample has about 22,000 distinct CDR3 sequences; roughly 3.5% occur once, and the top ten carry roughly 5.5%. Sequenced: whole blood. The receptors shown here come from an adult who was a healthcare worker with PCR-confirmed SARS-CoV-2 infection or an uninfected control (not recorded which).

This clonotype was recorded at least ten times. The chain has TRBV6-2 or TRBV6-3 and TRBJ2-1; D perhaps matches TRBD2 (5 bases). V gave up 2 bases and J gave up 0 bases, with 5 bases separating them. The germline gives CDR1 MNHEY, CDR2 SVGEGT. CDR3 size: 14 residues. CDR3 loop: CASSYGSSYNEQFF. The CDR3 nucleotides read TGTGCCAGCAGTTACGGGAGCTCCTACAATGAGCAGTTCTTC.

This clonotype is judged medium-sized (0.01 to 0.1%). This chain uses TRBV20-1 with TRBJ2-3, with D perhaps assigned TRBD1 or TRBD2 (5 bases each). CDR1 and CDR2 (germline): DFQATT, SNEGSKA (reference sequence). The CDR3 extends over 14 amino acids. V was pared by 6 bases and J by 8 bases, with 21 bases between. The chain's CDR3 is CSAKPALRGVTQYF. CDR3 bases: TGCAGTGCGAAGCCGGCCTTGAGGGGCGTTACGCAGTATTTT.

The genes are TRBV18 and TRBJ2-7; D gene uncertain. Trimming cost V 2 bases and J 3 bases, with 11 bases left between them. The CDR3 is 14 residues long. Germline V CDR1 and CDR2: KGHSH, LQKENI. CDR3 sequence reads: CASSPGRSIYEQYF. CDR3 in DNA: TGTGCCAGCTCACCAGGGCGGTCGATCTACGAGCAGTACTTC.

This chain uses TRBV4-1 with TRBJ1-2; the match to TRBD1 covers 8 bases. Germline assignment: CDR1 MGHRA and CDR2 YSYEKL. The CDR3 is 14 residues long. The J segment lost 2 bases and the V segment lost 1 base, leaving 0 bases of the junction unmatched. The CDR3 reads CASSQAGGNYGYTF. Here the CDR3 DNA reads TGCGCCAGCAGCCAAGCAGGGGGCAACTATGGCTACACCTTC.

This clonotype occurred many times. DNA for the CDR3: TGTGCCAGCAGCTTAGTGGTCGGGTTCGAGCAGTACTTC. It translates to CASSLVVGFEQYF. The chain is built from TRBV11-2 and TRBJ2-7; D gene unclear. CDR1 is SGHAT, CDR2 FQNNGV, per germline. The CDR3 contains 13 residues. The V end was cut by 1 base, the J end by 6 bases, with 10 bases between.

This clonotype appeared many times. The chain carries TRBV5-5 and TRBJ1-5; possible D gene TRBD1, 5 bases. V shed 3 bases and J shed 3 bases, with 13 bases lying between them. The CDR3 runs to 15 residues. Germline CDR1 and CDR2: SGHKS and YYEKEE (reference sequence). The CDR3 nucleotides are TGTGCCAGCAGCTGGGGAGGGGAGCTCAATCAGCCCCAGCATTTT. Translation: CASSWGGELNQPQHF.

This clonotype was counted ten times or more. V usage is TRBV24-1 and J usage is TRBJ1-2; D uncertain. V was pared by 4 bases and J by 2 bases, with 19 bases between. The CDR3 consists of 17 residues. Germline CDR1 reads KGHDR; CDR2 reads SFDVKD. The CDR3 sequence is CATSDPRETEPNYGYTF. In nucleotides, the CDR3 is TGTGCCACCAGTGACCCAAGGGAAACAGAGCCAAACTATGGCTACACCTTC.

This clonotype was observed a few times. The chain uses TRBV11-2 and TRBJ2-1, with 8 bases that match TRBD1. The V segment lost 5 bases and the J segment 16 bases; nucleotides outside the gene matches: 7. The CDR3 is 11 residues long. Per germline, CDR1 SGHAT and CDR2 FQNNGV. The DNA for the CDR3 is TGTGCCAGCAGCCGGACAGGGCCAGGTTTCTTC. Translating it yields CASSRTGPGFF. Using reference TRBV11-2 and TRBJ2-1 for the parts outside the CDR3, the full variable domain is EAGVAQSPRYKIIEKRQSVAFWCNPISGHATLYWYQQILGQGPKLLIQFQNNGVVDDSQLPKDRFSAERLKGVDSTLKIQPAKLEDSAVYLCASSRTGPGFFGPGTRLTVL.

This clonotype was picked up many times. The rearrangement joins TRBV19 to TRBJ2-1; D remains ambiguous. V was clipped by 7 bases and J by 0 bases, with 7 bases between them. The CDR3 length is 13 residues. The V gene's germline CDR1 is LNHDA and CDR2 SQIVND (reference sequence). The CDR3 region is CASTHSSYNEQFF. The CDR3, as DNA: TGTGCCAGTACCCACAGCTCCTACAATGAGCAGTTCTTC.